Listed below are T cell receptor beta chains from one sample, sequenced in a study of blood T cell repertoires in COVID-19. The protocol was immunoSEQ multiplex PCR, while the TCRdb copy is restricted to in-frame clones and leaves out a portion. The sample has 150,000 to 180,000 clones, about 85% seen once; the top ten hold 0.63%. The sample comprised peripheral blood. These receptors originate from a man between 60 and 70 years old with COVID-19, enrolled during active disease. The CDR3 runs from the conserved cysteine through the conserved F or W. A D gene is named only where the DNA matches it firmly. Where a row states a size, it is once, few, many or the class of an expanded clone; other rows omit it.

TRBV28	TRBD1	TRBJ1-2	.	TGTGCCAGCAGTCCCGGGGACAGCTATGGCTACACCTTC	CASSPGDSYGYTF
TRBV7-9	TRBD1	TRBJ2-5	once	TGTGCCAGCAGCTCCTGGACAGGGAGGGAGACCCAGTACTTC	CASSSWTGRETQYF
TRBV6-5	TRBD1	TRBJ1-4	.	TGTGCCAGCCGGCTAGGGCCAGGGGGAAATGAAAAACTGTTTTTT	CASRLGPGGNEKLFF
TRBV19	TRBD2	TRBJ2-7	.	TGTGCCAGTAGTATTTTCCTAGCGGGGGTAATAACCTACGAGCAGTACTTC	CASSIFLAGVITYEQYF
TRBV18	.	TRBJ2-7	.	TGTGCCAGCTCACCGGACACCCTCTACGAGCAGTACTTC	CASSPDTLYEQYF
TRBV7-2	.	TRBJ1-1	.	TGTGCCAGCAGCTTAGGGGTGGGCCTCAGACCAGGGGAAGCTTTCTTT	CASSLGVGLRPGEAFF
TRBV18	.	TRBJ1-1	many	TGTGCCAGCTCAGGGCAGGGGCTAGGGACTGAAGCTTTCTTT	CASSGQGLGTEAFF
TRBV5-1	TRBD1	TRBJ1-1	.	TGCGCCAGCAGCTTGGTGGGACAGGGGGCCGGAAGCACTGAAGCTTTCTTT	CASSLVGQGAGSTEAFF
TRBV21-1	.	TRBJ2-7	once	TGTGCCAACACCCTGGAGGGGACAGGGTCCTACGAGCAGTACTTC	CANTLEGTGSYEQYF
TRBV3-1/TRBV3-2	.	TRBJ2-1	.	TGTGCCAGCAGCCTCAACCCAGGGAATAGCCACAATGAGCAGTTCTTC	CASSLNPGNSHNEQFF
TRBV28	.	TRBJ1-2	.	TGTGCCAGCAGTTTGCCGACAGTCGCGGGCTACACCTTC	CASSLPTVAGYTF
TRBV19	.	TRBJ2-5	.	TGTGCCAGTAGTATGTCAGGGCACGGACCCGTCTACCAAGAGACCCAGTACTTC	CASSMSGHGPVYQETQYF
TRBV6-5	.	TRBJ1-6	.	TGTGCCAGCGGACTCCAGGACTATAATTCACCCCTCCACTTT	CASGLQDYNSPLHF
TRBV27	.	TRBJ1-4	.	TGTGCCAGCAGCTTTCCTAATGAAAAACTGTTTTTT	CASSFPNEKLFF
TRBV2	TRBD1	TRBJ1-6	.	TGTGCCAGCACCACTCGGGACAGGGCAAATTCACCCCTCCACTTT	CASTTRDRANSPLHF
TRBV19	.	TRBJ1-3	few	TGTGCCAGTAGTATCGGGGGGACTGGAAACACCATATATTTT	CASSIGGTGNTIYF
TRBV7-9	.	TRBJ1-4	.	TGTGCCAGCAGCCTGGGGGGGCAGTTTAATGAAAAACTGTTTTTT	CASSLGGQFNEKLFF
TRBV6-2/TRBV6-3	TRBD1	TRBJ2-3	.	TGTGCCAGCAGTTACGAAACAGGGGGCCGTAACACAGATACGCAGTATTTT	CASSYETGGRNTDTQYF
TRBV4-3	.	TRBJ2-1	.	TGCGCCAGCAGCCAAGGAAGCGGGCCCGCCTACAATGAGCAGTTCTTC	CASSQGSGPAYNEQFF
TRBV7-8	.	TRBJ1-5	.	TGTGCCAGCAGCAGCTTAGAGGGTGTAGGCAATCAGCCCCAGCATTTT	CASSSLEGVGNQPQHF
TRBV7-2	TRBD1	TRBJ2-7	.	TGTGCCAGCAGCTTTCCGGGACAGGGACACGAGCAGTACTTC	CASSFPGQGHEQYF
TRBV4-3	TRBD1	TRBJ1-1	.	TGCGCCAGCAGCCAAGATGGGTGGGTTTCGCCAGGGGGCAACACTGAAGCTTTCTTT	CASSQDGWVSPGGNTEAFF
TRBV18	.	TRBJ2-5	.	TGTGCCAGCTCACCATTACCCCCCCAAACAGGACAACTCCAAGAGACCCAGTACTTC	CASSPLPPQTGQLQETQYF
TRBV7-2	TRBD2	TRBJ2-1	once	TGTGCCAGCAGCTTAGGGACGGGGGGGAATGAGCAGTTCTTC	CASSLGTGGNEQFF
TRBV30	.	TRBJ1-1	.	TGTGCCTGGAACAGGGTAGTTACTGAAGCTTTCTTT	CAWNRVVTEAFF
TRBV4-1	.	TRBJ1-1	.	TGCGCCAGCACCCTAGGGGAGGGGTACACTGAAGCTTTCTTT	CASTLGEGYTEAFF
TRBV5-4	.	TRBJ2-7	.	TGTGCCAGCAGCTTGAGAGGCGGGCAGGGGGGCGAGCAGTACTTC	CASSLRGGQGGEQYF
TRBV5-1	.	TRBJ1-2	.	TGCGCCAGCAGCTTGGGGCAGGGGCAGGGCTACACCTTC	CASSLGQGQGYTF
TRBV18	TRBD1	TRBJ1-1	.	TGTGCCAGCTCACCACAAGAGGGACAGAGGACTGAAGCTTTCTTT	CASSPQEGQRTEAFF
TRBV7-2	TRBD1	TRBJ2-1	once	TGTGCCAGCAGCTTATTTAAGCTCGGGGACAGTCCGTTCTTC	CASSLFKLGDSPFF
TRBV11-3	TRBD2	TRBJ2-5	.	TGTGCCAGCAGCCCACTAATGGGGGGGACCGGAGAGACCCAGTACTTC	CASSPLMGGTGETQYF
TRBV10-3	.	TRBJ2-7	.	TGTGCCATCAGTGCCCCCTCCGGGCAGTACTTC	CAISAPSGQYF
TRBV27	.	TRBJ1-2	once	TGTGCCAGCAGCTCAGGGCTTCTTAGCTATGGCTACACCTTC	CASSSGLLSYGYTF
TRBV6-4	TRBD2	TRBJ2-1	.	TGTGCCAGCAGTTCTAGCGGGGAAACCCATGAGCAGTTCTTC	CASSSSGETHEQFF
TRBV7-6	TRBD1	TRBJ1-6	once	TGTGCCAGCAGCTCCACAGGGGTGAATTCACCCCTCCACTTT	CASSSTGVNSPLHF
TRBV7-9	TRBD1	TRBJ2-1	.	TGTGCCAGCAGCCAGGACAGGGTCAATGAGCAGTTCTTC	CASSQDRVNEQFF
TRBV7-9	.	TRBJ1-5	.	TGTGCCAGCAGCCCGGGGGGGGCATCGAGCAATCAGCCCCAGCATTTT	CASSPGGASSNQPQHF
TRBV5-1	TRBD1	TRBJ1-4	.	TGCGCCAGCAGGTCAGGGGGTTCTAATGAAAAACTGTTTTTT	CASRSGGSNEKLFF
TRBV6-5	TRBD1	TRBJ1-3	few	TGTGCCAGCAGCCGGGACAGAGAAGGAAACACCATATATTTT	CASSRDREGNTIYF
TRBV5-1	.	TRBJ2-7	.	TGCGCCAGCAGCTTCAGGACACCCGAGATCTACGAGCAGTACTTC	CASSFRTPEIYEQYF
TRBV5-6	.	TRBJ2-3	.	TGTGCCAGCAGCTTCCAGAGCACAGATACGCAGTATTTT	CASSFQSTDTQYF
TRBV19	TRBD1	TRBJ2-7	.	TGTGCCAGTAGCACCGGGACAGGCCTAGGGGAGCAGTACTTC	CASSTGTGLGEQYF
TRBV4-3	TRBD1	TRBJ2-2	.	TGCGCCAGCAGCCAAGAACTTGCGCAGACAGGGACCGGGGAGCTGTTTTTT	CASSQELAQTGTGELFF
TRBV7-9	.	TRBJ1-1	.	TGTGCCAGCAGCTTAGATGAGACAAGGTCTGAAGCTTTCTTT	CASSLDETRSEAFF
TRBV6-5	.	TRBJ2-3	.	TGTGCCACCCGGGAGGGGGCGAGCACAGATACGCAGTATTTT	CATREGASTDTQYF
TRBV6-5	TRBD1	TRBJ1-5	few	TGTGCCAGCAACTTGGACAGGGGCAATCAGCCCCAGCATTTT	CASNLDRGNQPQHF
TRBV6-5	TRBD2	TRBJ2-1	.	TGTGCCAGCAGCCGGAGCGGGGGAACCTACAATGAGCAGTTCTTC	CASSRSGGTYNEQFF
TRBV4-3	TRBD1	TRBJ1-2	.	TGCGCCAGCAGCCTAGGACAGGGAGGCTACACCTTC	CASSLGQGGYTF
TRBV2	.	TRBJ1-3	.	TGTGCCAGCAGGTCCGGGACATGGAACTCTGGAAACACCATATATTTT	CASRSGTWNSGNTIYF
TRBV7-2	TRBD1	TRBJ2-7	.	TGTGCCAGCAGCTTAGGAGCCGGGACAGGGAATTACGAGCAGTACTTC	CASSLGAGTGNYEQYF
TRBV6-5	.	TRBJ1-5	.	TGTGCCAGCAGCCCCACCGATAGTAGCAATCAGCCCCAGCATTTT	CASSPTDSSNQPQHF